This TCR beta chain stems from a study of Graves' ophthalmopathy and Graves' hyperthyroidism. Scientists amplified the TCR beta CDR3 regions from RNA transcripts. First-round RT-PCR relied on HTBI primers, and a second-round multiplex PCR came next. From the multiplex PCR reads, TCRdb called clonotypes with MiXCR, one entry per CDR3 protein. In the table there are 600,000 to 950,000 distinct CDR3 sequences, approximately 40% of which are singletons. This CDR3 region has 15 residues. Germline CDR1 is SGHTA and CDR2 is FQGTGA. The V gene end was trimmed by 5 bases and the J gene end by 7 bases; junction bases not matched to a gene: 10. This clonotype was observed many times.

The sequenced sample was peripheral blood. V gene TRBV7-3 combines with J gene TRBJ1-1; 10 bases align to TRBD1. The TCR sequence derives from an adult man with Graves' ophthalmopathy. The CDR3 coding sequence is TGTGCCAGCAGCCAAAGGGGGACAGGGGATGGTGAAGCTTTCTTT. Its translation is CASSQRGTGDGEAFF.